This TCR beta chain was recovered during a study of T cell changes during pregnancy in multiple sclerosis (dated by TCRdb to about 2019). A note on the overall study: The study looked at changes in the T cell repertoire across pregnancy in women with multiple sclerosis.

Library preparation used the immunoSEQ multiplex PCR assay. The table comes from immuneACCESS by way of TCRdb, which keeps in-frame sequences with V and J called. Part of the clones is missing from these tables; in studies checked, under half for an unresolved V gene and the rest for unknown reasons. The sample includes some 60,000 clones, with around nine tenths observed a single time. The biggest ten clones account for roughly 5% of the sample. As to this clone: Its antigen has not been determined. Per-base qualities were not stored, and no clone one base away is much larger. Other nucleotide sequences from this sample produce the same CDR3.

V is pruned by 2 bases and J by 2 bases, leaving 3 bases of the junction without a gene match. The CDR3 holds 14 amino acids from the cysteine to the phenylalanine. Just CDR3 DNA is preserved here, 42 bases in frame from base 1. The germline V gene supplies CDR1 SGHRS and CDR2 YFSETQ. The material sequenced was peripheral blood from another person, used as feeder cells. This chain joins TRBV5-1 to TRBJ2-7; 8 bases in between match TRBD2. The source is a human donor whose cells served as feeder cells for cultures in a pregnancy study. In nucleotide form, the sequence is TGCGCCAGCAGCTTCACTAGCGGTACCTACGAGCAGTACTTC. This is translated as CASSFTSGTYEQYF.